This entry describes one T cell receptor (beta chain). Antigen unknown. The data stem from a study of T cell responses to AZD1222 COVID-19 vaccine. Findings and limits, study-wide: The study identified only 6 or 7 AZD1222 recipients as seropositive at baseline. Repertoire samples came only from after the peak T cell response.

Germline V gene data show CDR1 as MGHRA and CDR2 as YSYEKL. This CDR3 contains 16 residues. V was clipped by 0 bases and J by 6 bases, with 15 bases between them. Profiling relied on immunoSEQ multiplex PCR, and the TCRdb table lists in-frame clones only, not all of them. The table includes about 78,000 clones, around 90% detected once. The input for sequencing was peripheral blood, taken 28 days after the second AZD1222 dose. This TCR was recovered from an adult who received the AZD1222 COVID-19 vaccine. This chain connects TRBV4-1 to TRBJ1-5, with a possible D match to TRBD1 (5 bases). CDR3 nucleotide sequence: TGCGCCAGCAGCCAAGATTTGGGGCGAACTGGTCAGCCCCAGCATTTT. Its protein product is CASSQDLGRTGQPQHF.